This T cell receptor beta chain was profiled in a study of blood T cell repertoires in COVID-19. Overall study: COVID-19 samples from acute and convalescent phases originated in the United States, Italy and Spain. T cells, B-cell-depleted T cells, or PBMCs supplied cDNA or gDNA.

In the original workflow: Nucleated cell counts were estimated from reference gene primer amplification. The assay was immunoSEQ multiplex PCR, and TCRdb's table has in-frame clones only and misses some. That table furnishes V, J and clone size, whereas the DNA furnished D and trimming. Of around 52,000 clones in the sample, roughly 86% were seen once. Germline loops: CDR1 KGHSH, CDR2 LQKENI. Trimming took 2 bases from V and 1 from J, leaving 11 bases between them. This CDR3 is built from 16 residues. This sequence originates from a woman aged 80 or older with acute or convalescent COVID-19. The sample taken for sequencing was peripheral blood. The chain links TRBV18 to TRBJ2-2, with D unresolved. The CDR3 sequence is CASSPMASVNTGELFF. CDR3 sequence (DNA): TGTGCCAGCTCACCAATGGCTAGTGTGAACACCGGGGAGCTGTTTTTT. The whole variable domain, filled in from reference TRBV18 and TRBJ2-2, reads NAGVMQNPRHLVRRRGQEARLRCSPMKGHSHVYWYRQLPEEGLKFMVYLQKENIIDESGMPKERFSAEFPKEGPSILRIQQVVRGDSAAYFCASSPMASVNTGELFFGEGSRLTVL.